Shown below are 30 T cell receptor beta chains from a single sample sequenced in a study of regulatory T cells in long-lasting Graves disease (dated by TCRdb to the early 2020s). In light of the paper, this sample's time point label describes: newly diagnosed GD, antithyroid drugs for less than 3 months. RNA was extracted from PBMCs in TRIzol for both TCR sequencing and RNA sequencing. Library method: multiplex PCR. Instrument on record: Illumina HiSeq 4000. TCR beta libraries were built with iRepertoire HTBI primers and Arm-PCR amplification of CDR3 regions. TCRdb's own reprocessing of the public reads used fastp at Q25 and MiXCR and kept productive beta chains. Each CDR3 protein gets just one entry, which takes the most common genes and DNA from the rows behind it. Counted in this sample were 400,000 to 650,000 distinct CDR3 sequences; about 16% of them appeared once. 20% to 30% of the sample lies in the top ten.

The data also belong to a second study, concerning T cells in Graves' hyperthyroidism and ophthalmopathy.

The source material was peripheral blood mononuclear cells (PBMCs), sampled at new diagnosis, from a patient treated with antithyroid drugs. These receptors came from a woman aged 35-65 years with Graves disease. Donor details come from another sample of the same person, matched by shared clones.

This clonotype was detected many times. V usage is TRBV6-2 or TRBV6-3 and J usage is TRBJ2-3, with a tentative D call TRBD1 (6 bases). The CDR3 extends over 14 amino acids. Trimming removed 8 bases from V and 2 bases from J, with 14 bases in between. CDR1 is MNHEY, CDR2 SVGEGT, per germline. In nucleotides, the CDR3 is TGTGCCAGCGCCAGGACAGATATCACAGATACGCAGTATTTT. Its translation is CASARTDITDTQYF.

This chain joins TRBV18 and TRBJ1-3, with TRBD1 as a possible D gene (5 bases). Per germline, CDR1 KGHSH and CDR2 LQKENI. V dropped 0 bases and J dropped 6 bases, with 9 bases sitting between them. There are 14 residues in the CDR3. The CDR3 DNA is TGTGCCAGCTCACCACCGACGGGGCAAAACACCATATATTTT. This sequence encodes CASSPPTGQNTIYF.

This sequence joins TRBV7-2 and TRBJ2-5, with 10 bases matching TRBD2. Losses at the gene ends were 3 bases for V and 4 bases for J; bases not matched to a gene: 8. This CDR3 region has 16 residues. CDR1 is SGHTA, CDR2 FQGNSA, per germline. Written as DNA, the CDR3 is TGTGCCAGCAGCTTGAGCAGCGGGGGGGCAGGAGAGACCCAGTACTTC. Protein sequence: CASSLSSGGAGETQYF.

This clonotype was seen more than once but under ten times. The V and J genes are TRBV12-3 or TRBV12-4 and TRBJ1-1; D remains unclear. The CDR3 extends over 11 amino acids. V gave up 7 bases and J gave up 8 bases, with 11 bases separating them. The CDR3 loop reads CASKWRGEAFF. The CDR3 DNA is TGTGCCAGCAAATGGCGGGGAGAAGCTTTCTTT.

V usage is TRBV7-2 and J usage is TRBJ1-6, with a weak D call TRBD1 (6 bases). Between the trimmed V and J ends, which lost 1 base and 6 bases, there was a span of 16 bases. The germline V gene encodes CDR1 SGHTA and CDR2 FQGNSA. The CDR3 totals 17 residues. CDR3 in amino acids: CASSLGPSQGFNSPLHF. Here the CDR3 DNA reads TGTGCCAGCAGCTTAGGCCCCTCACAGGGTTTTAATTCACCCCTCCACTTT.

This clonotype has more than one count but fewer than ten. At one boundary the junction diverges from the germline segment, which might be a read error. J is TRBJ1-2 and V is TRBV3-1; TRBD1 might be the D (5 bases). This CDR3 spans 15 amino acids. CDR1 is LGHDT and CDR2 is YNNKEL in the germline V gene (reference sequence). This CDR3 reads CASSQARTRHYGYTF. CDR3 DNA: TGTGCCAGCAGTCAGGCTCGGACAAGGCACTACGGCTACACCTTC. Using reference TRBV3-1 and TRBJ1-2 for the parts outside the CDR3, the full variable domain is DTAVSQTPKYLVTQMGNDKSIKCEQNLGHDTMYWYKQDSKKFLKIMFSYNNKELIINETVPNRFSPKSPDKAHLNLHINSLELGDSAVYFCASSQARTRHYGYTFGSGTRLTVV.

This clonotype was counted at least ten times. The rearrangement uses TRBV6-1 and TRBJ1-1; TRBD1 matches 8 bases. J gave up 4 bases and V 6 bases, and 10 bases lay outside the gene matches. Germline values: CDR1 MNHNS, CDR2 SASEGT. CDR3 length equals 15 residues. The CDR3 DNA follows: TGTGCCAGCAGCGAGGACAGGGTGTGGAGCACTGAAGCTTTCTTT. Amino acid sequence: CASSEDRVWSTEAFF.

This clonotype was observed a few times. This rearrangement joins TRBV12-3 or TRBV12-4 to TRBJ1-2, with D possibly matching TRBD1 (5 bases). V lost 6 bases and J 8 bases, leaving 25 bases between the germline ends. The CDR3 totals 16 residues. In DNA, the CDR3 is TGTGCCAGCAGCCAAGAGTTGGTACGGGACCCTTACGGCTACACCTTC. Translated: CASSQELVRDPYGYTF.

The chain employs TRBV2 and TRBJ1-4; D gene uncertain. This CDR3 contains 13 residues. Trimming took 6 bases from V and 13 from J, leaving 18 bases between them. The germline gives CDR1 SNHLY, CDR2 FYNNEI. The CDR3 loop reads CASSVAPGEGLFF. CDR3 bases: TGTGCCAGCAGCGTGGCCCCAGGAGAGGGACTGTTTTTT.

V is TRBV12-3 or TRBV12-4 and J is TRBJ1-2, with 8 bases that match TRBD1. The CDR3 runs 16 residues. V was pared by 5 bases and J by 7 bases, with 15 bases of the junction left unmatched. CDR3 protein: CASSPILISTGVGYTF. CDR3 nucleotide sequence: TGTGCCAGCAGTCCAATTCTAATATCGACAGGGGTTGGCTACACCTTC.

This clonotype was seen a handful of times. V gene TRBV7-9 combines with J gene TRBJ2-2; D is undetermined. This CDR3 has 14 amino acids. Germline V CDR1 and CDR2: SEHNR, FQNEAQ (reference sequence). Trimming removed 5 bases at V and 6 bases at J, with 13 bases between. The CDR3 nucleotides are TGTGCCAGCAGCGTACCCGAAAGGGCCGGGGAGCTGTTTTTT. Its protein product is CASSVPERAGELFF.

The V and J genes are TRBV13 and TRBJ1-3; D gene ambiguous. From germline, CDR1 is PRHDT and CDR2 FYEKMQ (reference sequence). V lost 0 bases and J lost 2, with 5 bases in between. The CDR3 consists of 14 residues. CDR3 loop: CASSLGPPGNTIYF. In DNA, the CDR3 is TGTGCCAGCAGCTTAGGACCACCTGGAAACACCATATATTTT.

The J gene is TRBJ1-1, the V gene TRBV30; 8 bases fit TRBD1. Trimming cost V 2 bases and J 2 bases; bases outside gene matches: 4. The CDR3 is made up of 14 amino acids. Germline V CDR1 and CDR2: GTSNPN, SVGIG (reference sequence). CDR3 DNA: TGTGCCTGGAGTCGGGGGACAGGCAACACTGAAGCTTTCTTT. Residues: CAWSRGTGNTEAFF.

The chain links TRBV20-1 to TRBJ2-1; 9 bases agree with TRBD1. Losses at the gene ends were 6 bases for V and 10 bases for J; bases not matched to a gene: 16. The CDR3 is 15 residues long. Germline CDR1 is DFQATT and CDR2 is SNEGSKA (reference sequence). The CDR3, as DNA: TGCAGTGCCCCGTCCCCGGGACAGGGCCCAAGGGAGCAGTTCTTC. Its translation: CSAPSPGQGPREQFF.

This clonotype appeared a few times. The chain uses TRBV4-1 and TRBJ1-5; the D is unclear. This CDR3 spans 16 amino acids. V lost 4 bases to trimming and J lost 1 base, with 14 bases between them. Germline assignment: CDR1 MGHRA and CDR2 YSYEKL. Here the CDR3 DNA reads TGCGCCAGCAGCCCGCGGGAGAGGTCGAGCAATCAGCCCCAGCATTTT. It specifies CASSPRERSSNQPQHF.

Regarding this clonotype: This may arise from a read error, as a much more abundant clone is one base away. The CDR3 loop reads CAIGLDGRYGYTF. CDR3 nucleotides: TGTGCCATCGGGCTCGACGGCCGATACGGCTACACCTTC. J is TRBJ1-2 and V is TRBV10-3; D gene uncertain. The CDR3 covers 13 residues. CDR1 ENHRY and CDR2 SYGVKD come from the germline V gene. V was clipped by 8 bases and J by 8 bases, with 18 bases between them.

The chain is built from TRBV19 and TRBJ1-2, with no clear D. The germline gives CDR1 LNHDA, CDR2 SQIVND (reference sequence). This CDR3 has 11 residues. V lost 10 bases, J lost 2 bases, and 8 bases lay in between. The DNA for the CDR3 is TGTGCCACCTCAAGAAACTATGGCTACACCTTC. Translating gives CATSRNYGYTF.

In this sample, this clonotype turned up once. J is TRBJ1-3 and V is TRBV9; 7 bases match TRBD1. With V trimmed by 3 bases and J by 0 bases, 18 bases remained unmatched. From germline, CDR1 is SGDLS and CDR2 YYNGEE. This CDR3 is 20 amino acids long. The CDR3 bases are TGTGCCAGCAGCGCCCCCCGAGAGTCGGAGGGGGCGAGCTCTGGAAACACCATATATTTT. Translated: CASSAPRESEGASSGNTIYF.

This clonotype was found a few times. The chain carries TRBV4-1 and TRBJ2-3, with 13 bases that match TRBD2. The CDR3 totals 16 residues. The J segment lost 5 bases and the V segment lost 5 bases, leaving 7 bases of the junction unmatched. Germline V CDR1 and CDR2: MGHRA, YSYEKL. For the CDR3, the DNA is TGCGCCAGCAGCTTGGGACTAGCGGGGATCAGAGATACGCAGTATTTT. Its translation is CASSLGLAGIRDTQYF.

The chain combines TRBV14 with TRBJ2-7; 7 bases agree with TRBD1. With 4 bases clipped from V and 2 bases from J, the junction kept 8 bases outside the gene matches. CDR3 length equals 15 residues. Germline-derived CDR1 and CDR2 are SGHDN and FVKESK. The CDR3 DNA follows: TGTGCCAGCAGCCTACAAACCGGGACAGCCTACGAGCAGTACTTC. Encoded protein: CASSLQTGTAYEQYF.

Worth noting for this clonotype: Given a much more abundant clone one base away, this may be a read error. This sequence joins TRBV3-1 and TRBJ2-3; 12 nucleotides agree with TRBD1. The end of the DNA fits TRBJ2-7 better, so the J call may be wrong. The germline CDR1 and CDR2 sequences are LGHDT and YNNKEL (reference sequence). This CDR3 spans 16 amino acids. CDR3 protein: CASSQDPGTGGRGQYF. Here the CDR3 DNA reads TGTGCCAGCAGCCAAGATCCCGGGACAGGGGGCCGCGGGCAGTACTTC.

The table lists this clonotype with a few counts. V is TRBV5-6 and J is TRBJ1-2, with TRBD1 identical over 9 bases. CDR3 length: 15 amino acids. V gave up 3 bases and J gave up 5 bases; unmatched junction bases: 8. From germline, CDR1 is SGHDT and CDR2 YYEEEE. The CDR3 loop is CASSYPGQGFYGYTF. DNA for the CDR3: TGTGCCAGCAGCTATCCGGGACAGGGTTTTTATGGCTACACCTTC.

As concerns this clonotype: A much larger clone sits a single nucleotide away, making a read error possible. This CDR3 fails to terminate in the conserved phenylalanine or tryptophan, so it likely reflects a read error. No DNA is shown, since the ends of the CDR3 on it are uncertain; the CDR3 is the one TCRdb lists. The rearrangement uses TRBV12-3 or TRBV12-4 and TRBJ2-1. The CDR3 numbers 9 amino acids, ends counted. CDR3 amino acids: CASSIPEQN.

In the case of this clonotype: This may be a read error: a much more frequent sequence differs by one nucleotide. The chain uses TRBV30 and TRBJ1-5, with a weak D call TRBD1 (5 bases). V dropped 2 bases and J dropped 0 bases, with 11 bases sitting between them. CDR1 is GTSNPN and CDR2 is SVGIG in the germline V gene (reference sequence). The CDR3 contains 15 residues. CDR3 sequence (DNA): TGTGCCTGGAGTAGGGGAGCAAATAGCAATCAGCCCCAGCATTTT. It yields the protein CAWSRGANSNQPQHF.

The V call is TRBV7-9, the J call TRBJ2-1; D is possibly TRBD1 or TRBD2 (5 bases each). The V end was cut by 5 bases, the J end by 14 bases, with 22 bases between. The germline gives CDR1 SEHNR, CDR2 FQNEAQ (reference sequence). CDR3 length equals 14 residues. The CDR3 coding sequence is TGTGCCAGCAGCCCCGGCCGTGAGGGGCGCAGAAAGTTCTTC. Translated, it gives CASSPGREGRRKFF.

This clonotype has at least ten counts. This chain uses TRBV2 with TRBJ2-1, with D tentatively TRBD2 (5 bases). The CDR3 length is 12 residues. Germline CDR1 SNHLY, CDR2 FYNNEI. The ends were cut back, 4 bases at V and 9 bases at J, with 10 bases in the middle. The CDR3 nucleotides read TGTGCCAGCAGTGTTGGAGGTACTGAGCAGTTCTTC. Its protein is CASSVGGTEQFF.

This clonotype was observed a handful of times. The gene calls are TRBV6-1 and TRBJ1-1; TRBD1 matches at 7 bases. The J segment lost 4 bases and the V segment lost 6 bases, leaving 17 bases of the junction unmatched. CDR1 and CDR2 from the germline V gene are MNHNS and SASEGT. The CDR3 contains 17 residues. CDR3 residues: CASRAPGNRGRSTEAFF. The DNA of the CDR3 is TGTGCCAGCAGAGCGCCTGGTAACAGGGGCAGGAGCACTGAAGCTTTCTTT.

V gene TRBV19 combines with J gene TRBJ1-3, with 7 bases that match TRBD1. Germline CDR1 reads LNHDA; CDR2 reads SQIVND (reference sequence). The CDR3 loop spans 17 amino acids. V lost 3 bases and J lost 2; bases outside the gene matches: 10. As DNA, the CDR3 is TGTGCCAGTAGTATCGACCCAGGGACAGACACTGGAAACACCATATATTTT. It translates to CASSIDPGTDTGNTIYF.

This clonotype was detected many times. The V and J genes are TRBV7-9 and TRBJ1-1, with TRBD1 matching over 7 bases. Germline lookup yields CDR1 SEHNR and CDR2 FQNEAQ (reference sequence). The CDR3 sequence is 15 residues long. V lost 3 bases to trimming and J lost 1 base; unmatched junction nucleotides: 5. The CDR3: CASSFPGTANTEAFF. CDR3 coding DNA: TGTGCCAGCAGCTTTCCCGGGACAGCGAACACTGAAGCTTTCTTT.

This clonotype showed up many times. V gene TRBV19 combines with J gene TRBJ1-1, with no clear D. CDR3 size: 13 residues. From germline, CDR1 is LNHDA and CDR2 SQIVND (reference sequence). The germline V and J ends were trimmed by 9 bases and 1 base, with 12 bases remaining between them. The CDR3 here is CASDPGSNTEAFF. The CDR3 DNA is TGTGCCAGCGACCCCGGGTCGAACACTGAAGCTTTCTTT.